The clone carrying this TCR beta chain was detected only once. Its antigen is unknown. This specimen comes from a study of T cells in Graves' hyperthyroidism and ophthalmopathy. Study-wide results and limits: Blood shared most expanded thyroid clonotypes above 0.001. It was a median approximately 7.1 months before onset that the model predicted ophthalmopathy.

Clinicians diagnosed patients from clinical symptoms, serum thyroxine and TRAb, thyroid ultrasound and orbital computed tomography. Amplification of TCR beta CDR3 regions was performed using RNA transcripts as template. Primed by the HTBI set, a first-round RT-PCR was run on the TCR CDR3. TCRdb reanalysed the multiplex PCR reads using MiXCR and keeps one entry per CDR3 protein. This repertoire shows 660,000 or so distinct CDR3 sequences, 45% found once; its top ten account for 7% to 7.5%. Source material: peripheral blood or thyroid tissue (not recorded which). The clonotype comes from an adult man with Graves' disease, either hyperthyroidism or ophthalmopathy (not recorded which).

CDR3: CASSVGGQGANEKLFF. DNA for the CDR3: TGTGCCAGCAGCGTAGGAGGACAGGGGGCTAATGAAAAACTGTTTTTT. The chain joins TRBV9 to TRBJ1-4, with TRBD1 matching over 10 bases. V trimming: 0 bases; J trimming: 3 bases; junction bases outside the gene matches: 2. Germline V gives CDR1 SGDLS, CDR2 YYNGEE. The CDR3 is made up of 16 amino acids.